This T cell receptor (beta chain) is from a study of T-cell memory formation after mild COVID-19. Study in general: For the most part, TCR clusters were specific to one donor. General study findings and limits: Pre-infection memory carried some responding clones, suggesting that cross-reactive memory joined. Most CD4+ clones that shrank were in CM and EM, while CD8+ ones turned up in EMRA. Clones contracting day 15 to 85 were balanced CD4/CD8; later expanders leaned CD4+.

TCRdb reanalysed the 5' RACE reads using MiXCR and keeps one entry per CDR3 protein. This sample has roughly 200,000 distinct CDR3 sequences, with roughly 16% found just once. In this sample, this clonotype turned up a few times. What it recognizes is unknown. Material: PBMCs or a T cell subset sorted from them (not recorded which). The TCR originated in an adult woman who had mild COVID-19 (a few samples of this study predate the infection). Cell type and time point are not known.

CDR3 amino acids: CASSLGLTSDTQYF. The CDR3 nucleotides read TGTGCCAGCAGTTTAGGCCTAACATCAGATACGCAGTATTTT. This chain uses TRBV12-3 or TRBV12-4 with TRBJ2-3; D not certain. This CDR3 comprises 14 residues. Trimming pared 1 base from V and 4 bases from J, leaving 9 bases between.